One sample yielded the 23 T cell receptor beta chains listed below, sequenced in a study of Graves' ophthalmopathy and Graves' hyperthyroidism (dated by TCRdb to between 2018 and 2020). Sequencing was carried out with an Illumina HiSeq 2000. For repertoire sequencing, TCR beta CDR3 regions were amplified from RNA transcripts. A first-round RT-PCR used HTBI primers with the Qiagen OneStep RT-PCR kit, followed by a second-round multiplex PCR, size selection and purification. TCRdb took the public reads, trimmed them with fastp at Q25, ran MiXCR for clone calling and kept in-frame beta chains. Under each unique CDR3 protein, matching rows form one entry showing the most common genes and DNA. In all, the sample holds 600,000 to 700,000 distinct CDR3 sequences, and over 40% of those were seen once. 3.3% of the sample comes from the top ten. The sample consisted of peripheral blood. The receptors shown here come from an adult man with Graves' ophthalmopathy.

This clonotype was found many times. J is TRBJ1-2 and V is TRBV7-2; 8 nucleotides line up with TRBD1. CDR3 size: 15 residues. In germline, CDR1 is SGHTA, CDR2 FQGNSA. The V gene end was trimmed by 5 bases and the J gene end by 0 bases; junction bases not matched to a gene: 5. The CDR3 DNA sequence: TGTGCCAGCAGCACACGACAGGGGCCTAACTATGGCTACACCTTC. It translates to CASSTRQGPNYGYTF.

V is TRBV20-1 and J is TRBJ1-5; D possibly corresponds to TRBD1 (5 bases). The V gene lost 5 bases and the J gene lost 11 bases, with 22 bases spanning the gap. The CDR3 is made up of 14 amino acids. Germline V gives CDR1 DFQATT, CDR2 SNEGSKA (reference sequence). This CDR3 is CSARGTSGQETQHF. The CDR3 DNA follows: TGCAGTGCTCGAGGGACTAGCGGACAAGAGACCCAGCATTTT.

This clonotype was counted ten times or more. The chain combines TRBV9 with TRBJ1-3; 7 positions agree with TRBD1. The CDR3 totals 15 residues. V was clipped by 4 bases and J by 2 bases; unmatched bases: 6. Germline CDR1 and CDR2: SGDLS and YYNGEE. The CDR3 loop is CASSRSGQAGNTIYF. CDR3 DNA: TGTGCCAGCAGCAGGAGCGGACAGGCTGGAAACACCATATATTTT.

This clonotype occurred many times. The chain joins TRBV4-1 to TRBJ1-4; 9 nucleotides line up with TRBD1. The length of the CDR3 is 15 residues. J was trimmed by 10 bases and V by 1 base; bases with no gene match: 7. CDR1 and CDR2 from the germline V gene are MGHRA and YSYEKL. CDR3 sequence (DNA): TGCGCCAGCAGCCAAGTACGGGACAGGGAGGCAAAACTGTTTTTT. Translation gives CASSQVRDREAKLFF.

This clonotype was seen only a few times. The V gene is TRBV12-3 or TRBV12-4, the J gene TRBJ2-2, with 9 bases that match TRBD1. With 4 bases clipped from V and 3 bases from J, the junction kept 0 bases outside the gene matches. This CDR3 spans 14 amino acids. The CDR3 region has the DNA TGTGCCAGCAGTTGGGACAGGGACACCGGGGAGCTGTTTTTT. The encoded protein is CASSWDRDTGELFF.

As for this clonotype: A much larger clone sits a single nucleotide away, making a read error possible. This CDR3 is missing its conserved last phenylalanine or tryptophan, likely due to a read error. The chain links TRBV6-5 to TRBJ1-2; maybe TRBD1 (5 bases). V lost 4 bases to trimming and J lost 0 bases, with 12 bases between them. CDR3 length equals 15 residues. Per germline, CDR1 MNHEY and CDR2 SVGAGI. The CDR3 is CASSWSGGSNYGYTL. CDR3 coding DNA: TGTGCCAGCAGTTGGTCTGGGGGATCTAACTATGGCTACACCCTC.

Only a few counts were recorded for this clonotype. This chain uses TRBV27 with TRBJ1-2, with D perhaps matching TRBD1 (5 bases). The germline V gene has CDR1 MNHEY and CDR2 SMNVEV (reference sequence). The CDR3 has 15 amino acids. V lost 2 bases to trimming and J lost 6 bases, with 16 bases between them. The CDR3 loop is CASSLAPQGRNGYTF. In DNA, the CDR3 is TGTGCCAGCAGTTTAGCCCCGCAGGGAAGGAATGGCTACACCTTC.

V and J are TRBV7-8 and TRBJ2-7; perhaps TRBD2 as D (5 bases). The CDR3 is made up of 15 amino acids. The V gene lost 5 bases and the J gene lost 2 bases, with 16 bases spanning the gap. CDR1 and CDR2 from the germline V gene are SGHVS and FQNEAQ. CDR3 residues: CASSPLRAEPYEQYF. CDR3 nucleotide sequence: TGTGCCAGCAGCCCGCTGCGGGCAGAACCCTACGAGCAGTACTTC.

Worth noting for this clonotype: The CDR3 carries no conserved terminal phenylalanine or tryptophan, so it likely arises from a read error. No DNA is shown, since the ends of the CDR3 on it are uncertain; the CDR3 is the one TCRdb lists. This CDR3 is CSASSSGAGNY. The chain combines TRBV20-1 with TRBJ1-4; TRBD1, the table's D call, was not compared with the DNA. Germline V CDR1 and CDR2: DFQATT, SNEGSKA (reference sequence). Both ends counted, the CDR3 spans 11 residues.

This clonotype was seen at least ten times. The chain links TRBV24-1 to TRBJ2-2; D is perhaps TRBD1 or TRBD2 (5 bases each). V was cut by 1 base and J by 5 bases, with 7 bases left in between. Germline V lookup: CDR1 KGHDR, CDR2 SFDVKD. The length of the CDR3 is 14 residues. The CDR3 sequence is CATSDFWGTGELFF. In DNA, the CDR3 is TGTGCCACCAGTGATTTTTGGGGGACCGGGGAGCTGTTTTTT.

The J gene is TRBJ2-6, the V gene TRBV12-3 or TRBV12-4; D unclear. The CDR3 has 12 amino acids. V was shortened by 5 bases and J by 8 bases, with 7 bases between the two germline ends. The CDR3, as DNA: TGTGCCAGCAGTAGGAGATCCAACGTCCTGACTTTC. This gives the protein CASSRRSNVLTF.

This sequence joins TRBV7-9 and TRBJ2-3; D is ambiguous. The CDR3 is 15 amino acids. Germline assignment: CDR1 SEHNR and CDR2 FQNEAQ (reference sequence). Trimming removed 2 bases at V and 0 bases at J, with 9 bases between. The CDR3 is CASSLRRTSTDTQYF. CDR3 in DNA: TGTGCCAGCAGCTTACGCAGAACTAGCACAGATACGCAGTATTTT.

In this sample, this clonotype turned up many times. The chain joins TRBV5-1 to TRBJ1-1; maybe TRBD1 (5 bases). Germline V gene data show CDR1 as SGHRS and CDR2 as YFSETQ. The CDR3 contains 13 residues. V lost 0 bases and J lost 10, with 13 bases in between. This chain's CDR3 is CASSLDVRVVAFF. DNA of the CDR3: TGCGCCAGCAGCTTGGATGTCAGGGTGGTAGCTTTCTTT.

Ten or more counts support this clonotype. V gene TRBV2 combines with J gene TRBJ1-5, with D possibly matching TRBD1 (6 bases). Trimming took off 2 bases at V and 1 base at J, with 15 bases between the two ends. CDR3 length equals 17 residues. Germline-derived CDR1 and CDR2 are SNHLY and FYNNEI. CDR3 loop: CASSEWGGGRSNQPQHF. Written as DNA, the CDR3 is TGTGCCAGCAGTGAATGGGGGGGGGGGCGAAGCAATCAGCCCCAGCATTTT.

As to this clonotype: The junction and the germline gene differ at one end; a read error may be behind it. This rearrangement joins TRBV4-1 to TRBJ2-7; tentatively, D is TRBD1 (5 bases). This CDR3 has 16 residues. Germline V lookup: CDR1 MGHRA, CDR2 YSYEKL. The CDR3: CASSQVTALSSYEQYF. DNA of the CDR3: TGTGCCAGCAGCCAGGTGACAGCCCTCAGCTCCTACGAGCAGTACTTC.

The V gene is TRBV5-1, the J gene TRBJ2-7; D assignment may be TRBD1 or TRBD2 (6 bases each). Looked up from germline, CDR1 is SGHRS and CDR2 is YFSETQ. CDR3 size: 16 residues. V dropped 0 bases and J dropped 2 bases, with 15 bases sitting between them. CDR3: CASSLASRGRPYEQYF. The CDR3, as DNA: TGCGCCAGCAGCTTGGCATCTCGGGGGCGCCCCTACGAGCAGTACTTC.

This clonotype was detected many times. The genes are TRBV12-3 or TRBV12-4 and TRBJ2-5, with D tentatively TRBD2 (6 bases). The V gene lost 2 bases and the J gene lost 2 bases, with 12 bases spanning the gap. The CDR3 has 15 amino acids. The CDR3 here is CASSLTTSGQETQYF. CDR3 nucleotides: TGTGCCAGCAGTTTAACGACTAGTGGTCAAGAGACCCAGTACTTC.

To note about this clonotype: A single base separates this from a much larger clone, so it may be a read error. CDR3 nucleotides: TGTGCCAGTAGTATAAAAGGGACGCACCACGAGCAGTACTTC. Translated: CASSIKGTHHEQYF. The chain joins TRBV19 to TRBJ2-7; D possibly uses TRBD1 or TRBD2 (5 bases each). CDR3 length equals 14 residues. Germline CDR1 LNHDA, CDR2 SQIVND (reference sequence). Trimming pared 2 bases from V and 5 bases from J, leaving 13 bases between.

This clonotype has a count of ten or more. The J gene is TRBJ1-1, the V gene TRBV7-3; D perhaps matches TRBD1 (5 bases). There are 14 residues in the CDR3. V gave up 6 bases and J gave up 2 bases, with 13 bases separating them. Germline V lookup: CDR1 SGHTA, CDR2 FQGTGA. CDR3 protein: CASSTTDINTEAFF. The DNA of the CDR3 is TGTGCCAGCAGTACCACGGACATAAACACTGAAGCTTTCTTT. The whole variable domain, filled in from reference TRBV7-3 and TRBJ1-1, reads GAGVSQTPSNKVTEKGKYVELRCDPISGHTALYWYRQSLGQGPEFLIYFQGTGAADDSGLPNDRFFAVRPEGSVSTLKIQRTERGDSAVYLCASSTTDINTEAFFGQGTRLTVV.

In its sample, this clonotype was seen once. This may come from a read error, since a much larger clone is one base off. V and J are TRBV10-2 and TRBJ2-7; D not resolved. This CDR3 is 16 amino acids long. V was trimmed by 6 bases and J by 1 base, leaving 19 bases between them. Germline values: CDR1 WSHSY, CDR2 SAAADI. In nucleotides, the CDR3 is TGCGCCAGCAGCCAAGATGTATTGGGCAGTTCCTACGAGCAGTACTTC. Translated: CASSQDVLGSSYEQYF.

This clonotype was found many times. The chain combines TRBV10-3 with TRBJ1-1, with 9 bases identical to TRBD1. CDR1 is ENHRY and CDR2 is SYGVKD in the germline V gene. V lost 5 bases and J lost 5; bases outside the gene matches: 6. CDR3 length: 14 residues. This CDR3 is CAISRTGGETEAFF. In nucleotides, the CDR3 is TGTGCCATCAGTAGAACAGGGGGCGAGACTGAAGCTTTCTTT.

This clonotype appeared many times. This sequence joins TRBV6-6 and TRBJ2-7; 8 positions match TRBD1. This CDR3 contains 14 residues. Per germline, CDR1 MNHNY and CDR2 SVGAGI (reference sequence). Germline trimming cut 2 bases from V and 3 bases from J; bases unmatched to any gene: 3. This CDR3 reads CASSYGQGIYEQYF. The CDR3 region has the DNA TGTGCCAGCAGTTACGGACAGGGCATCTACGAGCAGTACTTC.

This clonotype has a count of ten or more. The V and J genes are TRBV7-9 and TRBJ1-4; D is unclear. The V and J ends lost 1 base and 7 bases respectively, with 13 bases between them. The CDR3 loop spans 15 amino acids. Per germline, CDR1 SEHNR and CDR2 FQNEAQ (reference sequence). Written as DNA, the CDR3 is TGTGCCAGCAGCTTAGATCCGGGTGTCAGTGAAAAACTGTTTTTT. This gives the protein CASSLDPGVSEKLFF.